This T cell receptor beta chain was obtained from a study of T-cell memory formation after mild COVID-19. At the level of the study: TCR clusters were largely donor specific.

Germline CDR1 and CDR2: DFQATT and SNEGSKA (reference sequence). The CDR3 consists of 15 residues. V lost 6 bases, J lost 5 bases, and 12 bases stayed unmatched. Study-wide results and caveats: Some SARS-CoV-2-responding clones were already detected in memory before infection. Mainly in CM and EM were contracting CD4+ clones; CD8+ were in EMRA. A balance of CD4 and CD8 characterized clones contracting day 15 to 85, whereas later expanders leaned CD4+.

TCRdb reanalysed the 5' RACE reads using MiXCR and keeps one entry per CDR3 protein. The data show approximately 500,000 distinct CDR3 sequences, roughly 23% seen once. As to this clonotype: Its target is unknown.

The sequence was collected from an adult woman who had mild COVID-19 (a few samples of this study predate the infection). Cell type and time point are not known. This chain uses TRBV20-1 with TRBJ2-5; 10 bases agree with TRBD1. Sequencing input: PBMCs or a T cell subset sorted from them (not recorded which). CDR3 in amino acids: CSALSTGGPPETQYF. CDR3 in DNA: TGCAGTGCCCTGTCGACAGGGGGCCCTCCGGAGACCCAGTACTTC.